A selection of T cell receptor beta chains follows, all from one sample in a study of T cells in localized non-small cell lung cancer. Only in-frame clones appear in the TCRdb table, and some are missing; sequencing was by immunoSEQ multiplex PCR. The sample lists 12,000 to 15,000 clones, more than 65% seen once, with 4.1% in the top ten. The source was peripheral blood, collected before any cancer treatment. Receptors originate from a female donor older than 55 with stage I squamous cell lung carcinoma. CDR3s include the opening cysteine and the closing phenylalanine or tryptophan. The D gene is left open where the match is weak. Size is omitted from some rows. Given values are once, few, many or a class for expanded clones.

V	size	D	J	CDR3	DNA
TRBV27	.	.	TRBJ1-5	CASSPWSDQPQHF	TGTGCCAGCAGTCCGTGGAGCGATCAGCCCCAGCATTTT
TRBV4-3	.	.	TRBJ1-5	CASSQARQRNQPQHF	TGCGCCAGCAGCCAAGCCCGACAGAGGAATCAGCCCCAGCATTTT
TRBV7-2	.	.	TRBJ1-4	CASSRVRGGRVEKLFF	TGTGCCAGCAGCCGGGTTCGAGGAGGGCGGGTTGAAAAACTGTTTTTT
TRBV5-1	.	TRBD1	TRBJ2-1	CASSLALGRGLDEQFF	TGCGCCAGCAGCTTGGCCTTGGGCAGGGGGTTGGATGAGCAGTTCTTC
TRBV7-8	.	.	TRBJ2-5	CASSLSTGEETQYF	TGTGCCAGCAGCTTATCAACCGGCGAGGAGACCCAGTACTTC
TRBV7-9	once	TRBD2	TRBJ2-7	CASSPGTSGGRTYEQYF	TGTGCCAGCAGCCCAGGGACTAGCGGGGGGAGAACCTACGAGCAGTACTTC
TRBV10-3	once	TRBD1	TRBJ2-7	CAITGDRTGEQYF	TGTGCCATCACTGGGGACAGGACGGGGGAGCAGTACTTC
TRBV5-1	.	.	TRBJ1-1	CASSFGRGNTEAFF	TGCGCCAGCAGCTTCGGCAGGGGTAACACTGAAGCTTTCTTT
TRBV29-1	.	.	TRBJ1-2	CSVERGVYGYTF	TGCAGCGTTGAGAGGGGTGTCTATGGCTACACCTTC
TRBV6-5	.	.	TRBJ1-5	CASSYSWGNQPQHF	TGTGCCAGCAGTTACTCGTGGGGTAATCAGCCCCAGCATTTT
TRBV5-1	.	.	TRBJ1-6	CASRYGTDFENSPLHF	TGCGCCAGCAGATACGGGACGGACTTCGAGAATTCACCCCTCCACTTT
TRBV5-1	.	.	TRBJ2-5	CASRGLQETQYF	TGCGCCAGTCGGGGTCTCCAAGAGACCCAGTACTTC
TRBV12-5	once	.	TRBJ1-2	CASAQGQAAGWSSGYTF	TGTGCTAGTGCCCAGGGGCAGGCCGCAGGGTGGTCTAGTGGCTACACCTTC
TRBV15	.	.	TRBJ1-3	CATSRGQGNTIYF	TGTGCCACCAGCAGAGGACAGGGAAACACCATATATTTT
TRBV7-2	few	.	TRBJ2-5	CASSPFGGTQYF	TGTGCCAGCAGCCCCTTCGGGGGGACCCAGTACTTC
TRBV7-6	.	.	TRBJ2-5	CASSFIEETQYF	TGTGCCAGCAGTTTTATCGAGGAGACCCAGTACTTC
TRBV5-6	.	.	TRBJ2-3	CASSPTGRGPSTDTQYF	TGTGCCAGCAGCCCTACGGGGCGGGGCCCAAGCACAGATACGCAGTATTTT
TRBV5-1	once	.	TRBJ1-2	CASSTPFQGDGYTF	TGCGCCAGCAGCACCCCGTTCCAAGGCGATGGCTACACCTTC
TRBV7-6	.	.	TRBJ1-5	CASSLGYFQPQHF	TGTGCCAGCAGCTTAGGTTACTTTCAGCCCCAGCATTTT
TRBV7-8	few	.	TRBJ1-2	CASSLALTDYGYTF	TGTGCCAGCAGCTTAGCGCTAACCGACTATGGCTACACCTTC
TRBV20-1	.	.	TRBJ2-7	CSAPLVHEQYF	TGCAGTGCTCCTTTAGTCCACGAGCAGTACTTC
TRBV11-2	.	.	TRBJ1-2	CASSLGRTNYGYTF	TGTGCCAGCAGCTTAGGCAGGACAAACTATGGCTACACCTTC
TRBV10-1	.	.	TRBJ2-1	CASSAAIGHGAHNEQFF	TGCGCCAGCAGCGCAGCTATCGGACACGGGGCGCACAATGAGCAGTTCTTC
TRBV15	.	.	TRBJ1-2	CATSRDGVGPLYGYTF	TGTGCCACCAGCAGAGATGGGGTGGGGCCACTTTATGGCTACACCTTC
TRBV7-9	once	.	TRBJ1-4	CASSSNESGRKLFF	TGTGCCAGCAGCTCTAATGAATCAGGGCGAAAACTGTTTTTT
TRBV7-9	.	TRBD1	TRBJ1-1	CASSSGQGDTEAFF	TGTGCCAGCAGCTCAGGACAGGGGGACACTGAAGCTTTCTTT
TRBV19	.	.	TRBJ2-5	CASSIGGLGETQYF	TGTGCCAGTAGTATTGGGGGGCTGGGAGAGACCCAGTACTTC
TRBV10-3	.	.	TRBJ1-2	CAISELTGGAGYGYTF	TGTGCCATCAGTGAGCTCACCGGGGGGGCGGGCTATGGCTACACCTTC
TRBV10-1	.	TRBD1	TRBJ1-5	CASRGGQGHYQPQHF	TGCGCCAGCAGGGGAGGACAGGGGCACTATCAGCCCCAGCATTTT
TRBV6-1	.	.	TRBJ2-7	CASMRGRSSYEQYF	TGTGCCAGCATGAGGGGCCGTAGCTCCTACGAGCAGTACTTC
TRBV4-3	.	TRBD1	TRBJ1-1	CASSMTGSNGPKNTEAFF	TGCGCCAGCAGCATGACAGGGTCCAACGGGCCCAAAAACACTGAAGCTTTCTTT
TRBV7-2	.	.	TRBJ2-1	CASSFSLGPAEQFF	TGTGCCAGCAGCTTCTCACTAGGACCCGCTGAGCAGTTCTTC
TRBV4-3	.	.	TRBJ2-2	CASSVDGYTGELFF	TGCGCCAGCAGCGTTGACGGATACACCGGGGAGCTGTTTTTT
TRBV29-1	.	TRBD1	TRBJ1-1	CSVESTGGEAFF	TGCAGCGTTGAATCGACAGGGGGCGAAGCTTTCTTT
TRBV9	.	.	TRBJ2-3	CASSPWVYTDTQYF	TGTGCCAGCAGCCCCTGGGTATACACAGATACGCAGTATTTT
TRBV6-5	.	.	TRBJ2-1	CASSRGGAGNEQFF	TGTGCCAGCAGTCGTGGGGGGGCGGGAAATGAGCAGTTCTTC
TRBV19	once	TRBD1	TRBJ1-2	CASTTSRTGPFLTF	TGTGCCAGTACCACCTCCAGGACAGGGCCCTTCCTTACCTTC
TRBV12-5	.	.	TRBJ1-1	CASGRFGTNTEAFF	TGTGCTAGTGGTCGCTTTGGAACTAACACTGAAGCTTTCTTT
TRBV5-1	.	TRBD2	TRBJ2-2	CASSAGLAGGPVGELFF	TGCGCCAGCAGCGCGGGACTAGCGGGGGGGCCGGTCGGGGAGCTGTTTTTT
TRBV9	.	.	TRBJ1-1	CASSAGGDLEAFF	TGTGCCAGCAGCGCTGGTGGGGACCTTGAAGCTTTCTTT
TRBV10-1	.	.	TRBJ2-7	CASSRGDGRTYF	TGCGCCAGCTCCAGGGGGGACGGGAGGACCTACTTC
TRBV10-3	.	.	TRBJ1-1	CAISRTLNTEAFF	TGTGCCATCAGCCGAACACTGAACACTGAAGCTTTCTTT
TRBV6-4	.	TRBD1	TRBJ1-2	CASSLGQGSPYGYTF	TGTGCCAGCAGTCTGGGACAGGGAAGCCCCTATGGCTACACCTTC
TRBV7-6	.	.	TRBJ1-1	CASSLHRDTEAFF	TGTGCCAGCAGCTTGCACAGGGACACTGAAGCTTTCTTT
TRBV7-7	few	TRBD1	TRBJ2-3	CASSPGQGGTDTQYF	TGTGCCAGCAGCCCAGGACAGGGGGGGACAGATACGCAGTATTTT
TRBV5-4	once	.	TRBJ1-2	CASSFAGTRTGYTF	TGTGCCAGCAGCTTCGCCGGGACGAGGACTGGCTACACCTTC
TRBV7-2	few	TRBD2	TRBJ2-7	CASSFRNSGDDEQYF	TGTGCCAGCAGCTTTCGGAATAGCGGGGACGACGAGCAGTACTTC
TRBV7-2	once	.	TRBJ1-6	CASSLLPGNNSPLHF	TGTGCCAGCAGCTTATTGCCGGGAAATAATTCACCCCTCCACTTT
TRBV4-1	.	.	TRBJ2-7	CASSQDYVNPEQYF	TGCGCCAGCAGCCAAGATTATGTCAACCCCGAGCAGTACTTC
TRBV30	.	.	TRBJ1-2	CAWSRQQANYGYTF	TGTGCCTGGAGTCGACAGCAAGCTAACTATGGCTACACCTTC
TRBV7-2	.	TRBD2	TRBJ2-1	CASSRLAGGPSSYNEQFF	TGTGCCAGCAGCAGACTAGCGGGGGGACCGAGCTCCTACAATGAGCAGTTCTTC
TRBV7-9	.	.	TRBJ2-7	CASSLGSGPEQYF	TGTGCCAGCAGCTTAGGTTCGGGGCCCGAGCAGTACTTC